What follows are 19 T cell receptor beta chains derived from one specimen sequenced in a study of blood T cell repertoires in COVID-19. This table comes from immunoSEQ multiplex PCR, and its TCRdb copy is limited to in-frame clones, with some not included. Of 140,000 to 150,000 clones listed, over 75% are singletons. Input material: peripheral blood. The receptors here all came from a man aged 55 to 70 with active or convalescent COVID-19.

The CDR3 DNA is TGTGCCAGCAGCCCCGACGGAGGGACCCAGTACTTC. It is translated as CASSPDGGTQYF. The chain has TRBV5-5 and TRBJ2-5; TRBD2 might be the D (5 bases). The CDR3 spans 12 residues. V shed 4 bases and J shed 7 bases, with 11 bases lying between them. Per germline, CDR1 SGHKS and CDR2 YYEKEE (reference sequence). Supplemented by reference TRBV5-5 and TRBJ2-5, the full variable domain reads DAGVTQSPTHLIKTRGQQVTLRCSPISGHKSVSWYQQVLGQGPQFIFQYYEKEERGRGNFPDRFSARQFPNYSSELNVNALLLGDSALYLCASSPDGGTQYFGPGTRLLVL.

V and J are TRBV11-3 and TRBJ2-1; 7 positions agree with TRBD1. Germline V gene data show CDR1 as SGHNT and CDR2 as YENEEA. The CDR3 spans 17 residues. Trimming removed 2 bases from V and 0 bases from J; junction bases left unmatched: 7. The CDR3 nucleotides read TGTGCCAGCAGCTTATTTACGGGACAGCCCTCCTACAATGAGCAGTTCTTC. It is translated as CASSLFTGQPSYNEQFF.

V gene TRBV5-3 combines with J gene TRBJ2-7, with TRBD1 identical over 8 bases. TRBV5-3 is assigned to the ORF class and has an uncertain function. This CDR3 region has 14 residues. Losses at the gene ends were 4 bases for V and 1 base for J; bases not matched to a gene: 4. The CDR3 sequence: CARSLGTGSYEQYF. The CDR3 DNA reads TGTGCCAGAAGCCTAGGGACAGGATCCTACGAGCAGTACTTC.

The gene calls are TRBV30 and TRBJ2-1; TRBD2 agrees at 7 bases. V dropped 8 bases and J dropped 4; count of bases not matched to a gene: 11. From germline, CDR1 is GTSNPN and CDR2 SVGIG (reference sequence). The CDR3 totals 14 residues. The CDR3 nucleotides read TGTGCCCAACGGGAGGCCGCGTTTTACAATGAGCAGTTCTTC. This encodes CAQREAAFYNEQFF.

This chain uses TRBV5-6 with TRBJ1-1; 10 positions match TRBD1. There are 18 residues in the CDR3. The V gene's germline CDR1 is SGHDT and CDR2 YYEEEE. With V trimmed by 4 bases and J by 4 bases, 16 bases remained unmatched. CDR3 nucleotide sequence: TGTGCCAGCAGCCCGACCCCCGGGACAGGGGATGTCGGCACTGAAGCTTTCTTT. Its translation: CASSPTPGTGDVGTEAFF.

The J gene is TRBJ1-5, the V gene TRBV10-3, with D possibly TRBD1 on 6 matching bases. The CDR3 consists of 14 residues. Trimming left V 5 bases short and J 3 bases short, with 11 bases between. Germline V gives CDR1 ENHRY, CDR2 SYGVKD. The CDR3 DNA sequence: TGTGCCATCAGTTCGGGGGGCCTCAATCAGCCCCAGCATTTT. Translating gives CAISSGGLNQPQHF.

The chain couples TRBV7-2 to TRBJ1-4; D may be TRBD1 (5 bases). The germline V gene encodes CDR1 SGHTA and CDR2 FQGNSA. This CDR3 is built from 15 residues. V lost 4 bases and J lost 7, with 16 bases in between. This CDR3 is CASSSGPGWGEKLFF. The DNA of the CDR3 is TGTGCCAGCAGCTCCGGTCCAGGGTGGGGTGAAAAACTGTTTTTT.

The chain couples TRBV4-3 to TRBJ2-1; D ambiguous. The CDR3 runs 15 residues. V was cut by 5 bases and J by 5 bases, with 16 bases left in between. Germline lookup yields CDR1 LGHNA and CDR2 YSLEER. The DNA for the CDR3 is TGCGCCAGCAGCAAGAGTCTCAGGAAAAACAATGAGCAGTTCTTC. Its protein product is CASSKSLRKNNEQFF.

The V gene is TRBV5-4, the J gene TRBJ1-3; tentative D call: TRBD1 (5 bases). Germline V gives CDR1 SGHNT, CDR2 YYREEE (reference sequence). V was cut by 9 bases and J by 2 bases, with 12 bases left in between. CDR3 length equals 13 residues. CDR3 DNA sequence: TGTGCCACCAGGGCAGGTCCTGGAAACACCATATATTTT. Its protein product is CATRAGPGNTIYF.

V gene TRBV7-9 combines with J gene TRBJ2-2, with D possibly matching TRBD2 (5 bases). Germline V gene lookup returns CDR1 SEHNR and CDR2 FQNEAQ (reference sequence). The ends were cut back, 4 bases at V and 6 bases at J, with 9 bases in the middle. The length of the CDR3 is 13 residues. The CDR3: CASSSEGAGELFF. The CDR3 DNA reads TGTGCCAGCAGCTCTGAGGGTGCCGGGGAGCTGTTTTTT.

This clone was found a few times. The chain has TRBV6-5 and TRBJ2-1; D gene ambiguous. V was pared by 7 bases and J by 10 bases, with 14 bases between. Germline-derived CDR1 and CDR2 are MNHEY and SVGAGI. The CDR3 totals 12 residues. CDR3 region: CASTSTLEEQFF. The DNA for the CDR3 is TGTGCCAGCACCTCCACCCTGGAGGAGCAGTTCTTC.

The chain combines TRBV25-1 with TRBJ2-1; 9 positions agree with TRBD1. Looked up from germline, CDR1 is MGHDK and CDR2 is SYGVNS. This CDR3 comprises 14 residues. V gave up 7 bases and J gave up 5 bases; unmatched junction bases: 6. CDR3 residues: CASNPGQGHNEQFF. The CDR3 bases are TGTGCCAGCAATCCGGGACAGGGACACAATGAGCAGTTCTTC.

The chain couples TRBV6-5 to TRBJ1-1; D ambiguous. The germline CDR1 and CDR2 sequences are MNHEY and SVGAGI. The CDR3 loop spans 13 amino acids. The V end lost 0 bases, the J end lost 5 bases, and 7 bases lay between the germline ends. CDR3 region: CASSYSPETEAFF. In DNA form, the CDR3 reads TGTGCCAGCAGTTACTCACCGGAGACTGAAGCTTTCTTT.

This clone was seen a few times. The chain employs TRBV20-1 and TRBJ1-2; D is perhaps TRBD1 (5 bases). Trimming left V 3 bases short and J 3 bases short, with 14 bases between. The CDR3 is made up of 14 amino acids. Germline V gives CDR1 DFQATT, CDR2 SNEGSKA (reference sequence). The CDR3 DNA follows: TGCAGTGCTAGTTTGCCAGGGAATGACTATGGCTACACCTTC. Translating gives CSASLPGNDYGYTF.

CDR3 region: CASSPWGAGVNQPQHF. CDR3 bases: TGTGCCAGCAGCCCATGGGGCGCGGGGGTCAATCAGCCCCAGCATTTT. The rearrangement joins TRBV7-2 to TRBJ1-5, with a weak D call TRBD1 (5 bases). The CDR3 consists of 16 residues. Germline CDR1 SGHTA, CDR2 FQGNSA. V was pared by 5 bases and J by 3 bases, with 17 bases between.

This rearrangement joins TRBV28 to TRBJ2-2; 8 bases line up with TRBD2. The length of the CDR3 is 17 residues. From germline, CDR1 is MDHEN and CDR2 SYDVKM. The V gene end was trimmed by 7 bases and the J gene end by 4 bases; junction bases not matched to a gene: 14. The CDR3 reads CASNIPTGGVSTGELFF. The CDR3 DNA sequence: TGTGCCAGCAATATCCCAACCGGGGGGGTTAGCACCGGGGAGCTGTTTTTT.

The gene calls are TRBV5-6 and TRBJ2-1; D possibly corresponds to TRBD2 (5 bases). The germline V and J ends were trimmed by 4 bases and 1 base, with 12 bases remaining between them. This CDR3 region has 15 residues. Germline V CDR1 and CDR2: SGHDT, YYEEEE. The CDR3 region has the DNA TGTGCCAGCAGCCCGGACTTTTTTTCCTACAATGAGCAGTTCTTC. It specifies CASSPDFFSYNEQFF.

This chain joins TRBV5-1 and TRBJ2-5; 8 bases are a match to TRBD2. This CDR3 region has 16 residues. Germline V gene lookup returns CDR1 SGHRS and CDR2 YFSETQ. Trimming cost V 0 bases and J 5 bases; bases outside gene matches: 9. Here the CDR3 DNA reads TGCGCCAGCAGCTTGGCCGGGACTAGAGGTGGTGAGACCCAGTACTTC. This encodes CASSLAGTRGGETQYF.

This chain uses TRBV7-2 with TRBJ2-3, with D uncertain. Trimming took 4 bases from V and 0 from J, leaving 8 bases between them. The CDR3 contains 14 residues. The V gene's germline CDR1 is SGHTA and CDR2 FQGNSA. The CDR3 loop is CASSWLPSTDTQYF. The DNA of the CDR3 is TGTGCCAGCAGCTGGCTCCCTAGCACAGATACGCAGTATTTT.